This passage covers 22 T cell receptor beta chains from one sample sequenced in a study of OX40 agonist ivuxolimab in advanced cancers. The assay was immunoSEQ multiplex PCR, and TCRdb's table has in-frame clones only and misses some. The table has over 75,000 clones, 90% to 95% seen once. The sequences come from CD4+ or CD8+ T cells sorted from blood, collected in a trial of the OX40 agonist ivuxolimab. These receptors were obtained from an adult with an advanced solid tumor such as melanoma, head and neck, liver or kidney cancer.

The chain has TRBV7-6 and TRBJ1-3, with 7 bases aligning to TRBD1. Trimming cost V 3 bases and J 4 bases; bases outside gene matches: 9. CDR1 SGHVS and CDR2 FNYEAQ come from the germline V gene. The CDR3 loop spans 16 amino acids. CDR3 nucleotides: TGTGCCAGCAGCTTGTCGGGACAGTTGGCGGGAAACACCATATATTTT. Translation: CASSLSGQLAGNTIYF.

V is TRBV6-1 and J is TRBJ2-7, with TRBD2 as a possible D gene (6 bases). With 6 bases removed from V and 3 bases from J, the gap between germline ends came to 18 bases. CDR1 MNHNS and CDR2 SASEGT come from the germline V gene. The CDR3 runs 15 residues. CDR3 DNA sequence: TGTGCCAGCAGCCTAAGGAGGGAGGCCCTCTACGAGCAGTACTTC. Amino acid sequence: CASSLRREALYEQYF.

This sequence joins TRBV5-6 and TRBJ2-1; 11 positions agree with TRBD2. CDR1 SGHDT and CDR2 YYEEEE come from the germline V gene. This CDR3 has 16 residues. Trimming removed 3 bases from V and 5 bases from J; junction bases left unmatched: 7. In DNA form, the CDR3 reads TGTGCCAGCAGCTGGATGACTAGCGGGATTCACAATGAGCAGTTCTTC. Its protein is CASSWMTSGIHNEQFF.

The rearrangement uses TRBV2 and TRBJ1-4; TRBD1 aligns across 11 bases. J was trimmed by 7 bases and V by 4 bases; bases with no gene match: 5. CDR1 is SNHLY, CDR2 FYNNEI, per germline. The CDR3 consists of 15 residues. The CDR3 reads CASSGDRGGAEKLFF. The CDR3 bases are TGTGCCAGCAGTGGGGACAGGGGGGGTGCTGAAAAACTGTTTTTT.

V usage is TRBV9 and J usage is TRBJ2-7, with 8 bases fitting TRBD1. Losses at the gene ends were 1 base for V and 5 bases for J; bases not matched to a gene: 8. Germline CDR1 reads SGDLS; CDR2 reads YYNGEE. This CDR3 spans 15 amino acids. CDR3 amino acids: CASSVYQGAQDEQYF. CDR3 sequence (DNA): TGTGCCAGCAGCGTATACCAGGGGGCTCAGGACGAGCAGTACTTC.

The chain recombines TRBV25-1 with TRBJ2-5; D gene uncertain. V lost 2 bases and J lost 4, with 11 bases in between. Germline CDR1 is MGHDK and CDR2 is SYGVNS. The CDR3 contains 14 residues. The CDR3 region is CASSENRERETQYF. The DNA for the CDR3 is TGTGCCAGCAGTGAAAACCGAGAGCGAGAGACCCAGTACTTC.

This chain uses TRBV19 with TRBJ1-5; D unclear. The CDR3 extends over 11 amino acids. V shed 8 bases and J shed 7 bases, with 9 bases lying between them. Germline V lookup: CDR1 LNHDA, CDR2 SQIVND (reference sequence). CDR3 protein: CASGSSQPQHF. CDR3 nucleotide sequence: TGTGCCAGTGGGAGTTCCCAGCCCCAGCATTTT.

J is TRBJ1-1 and V is TRBV11-2; 11 bases align to TRBD1. The CDR3 runs to 14 residues. Germline assignment: CDR1 SGHAT and CDR2 FQNNGV. With 4 bases clipped from V and 4 bases from J, the junction kept 2 bases outside the gene matches. The CDR3 sequence: CASSWTGGGTEAFF. CDR3 sequence (DNA): TGTGCCAGCAGCTGGACAGGGGGCGGCACTGAAGCTTTCTTT.

V usage is TRBV6-1 and J usage is TRBJ2-5; D unresolved. The CDR3 sequence is 13 residues long. Looked up from germline, CDR1 is MNHNS and CDR2 is SASEGT. V was trimmed by 8 bases and J by 0 bases, leaving 10 bases between them. CDR3 sequence (DNA): TGTGCCAGCGTACCATCCGACCAAGAGACCCAGTACTTC. Protein product: CASVPSDQETQYF.

This clone occurred once. The genes are TRBV5-8 and TRBJ2-7; D possibly matches TRBD1 or TRBD2 (5 bases each). The CDR3 has 14 amino acids. Germline V gives CDR1 SGHTS, CDR2 YDEGEE. Trimming shortened V by 7 bases and J by 2 bases, and 16 bases separated the two germline ends. The CDR3 spells CASFSEGYPYEQYF. The CDR3 nucleotides read TGTGCCAGCTTTTCCGAGGGGTACCCCTACGAGCAGTACTTC.

The rearrangement links TRBV27 to TRBJ2-1, with D tentatively TRBD1 (5 bases). Looked up from germline, CDR1 is MNHEY and CDR2 is SMNVEV (reference sequence). The length of the CDR3 is 14 residues. Trimming left V 1 base short and J 7 bases short, with 11 bases between. CDR3 DNA: TGTGCCAGCAGTTTATGGGGCACGAGGAATGAGCAGTTCTTC. Residues: CASSLWGTRNEQFF.

The chain joins TRBV7-8 to TRBJ2-5, with 7 nucleotides matching TRBD2. With V trimmed by 0 bases and J by 1 base, 2 bases remained unmatched. Germline CDR1 reads SGHVS; CDR2 reads FQNEAQ. The CDR3 totals 15 residues. CDR3 sequence: CASSLALASQETQYF. DNA of the CDR3: TGTGCCAGCAGCTTAGCACTAGCGAGCCAAGAGACCCAGTACTTC.

This clone has just one count. The CDR3 reads CASSPEGQFGDTIYF. The DNA of the CDR3 is TGTGCCAGCTCACCCGAGGGACAGTTCGGAGACACCATATATTTT. The J gene is TRBJ1-3, the V gene TRBV18, with TRBD1 matching 7 bases. Germline V gene lookup returns CDR1 KGHSH and CDR2 LQKENI. V lost 3 bases and J lost 8; bases outside the gene matches: 10. This CDR3 region has 15 residues.

The rearrangement joins TRBV6-5 to TRBJ2-7; D is possibly TRBD1 or TRBD2 (5 bases each). Germline-derived CDR1 and CDR2 are MNHEY and SVGAGI. This CDR3 has 15 amino acids. Trimming shortened V by 4 bases and J by 3 bases, and 16 bases separated the two germline ends. The CDR3 loop is CASSLRAGALYEQYF. The CDR3 bases are TGTGCCAGCAGTTTAAGAGCCGGGGCCCTCTACGAGCAGTACTTC.

The rearrangement links TRBV2 to TRBJ1-2; the D is unclear. The germline V gene encodes CDR1 SNHLY and CDR2 FYNNEI. The V end was cut by 8 bases, the J end by 4 bases, with 8 bases between. The CDR3 has 11 amino acids. The CDR3 sequence is CASCGSYGYTF. The CDR3 DNA reads TGTGCCAGCTGCGGCAGCTATGGCTACACCTTC.

The V and J genes are TRBV7-6 and TRBJ2-1; D possibly uses TRBD1 or TRBD2 (5 bases each). The CDR3 extends over 17 amino acids. V gave up 1 base and J gave up 5 bases, with 18 bases separating them. CDR1 is SGHVS and CDR2 is FNYEAQ in the germline V gene. In nucleotides, the CDR3 is TGTGCCAGCAGCTTAGTGGGGACGGTGGTGGGCCACAATGAGCAGTTCTTC. Encoded protein: CASSLVGTVVGHNEQFF.

The chain recombines TRBV10-2 with TRBJ1-1; no reliable D call. The CDR3 is 12 amino acids. The V gene lost 4 bases and the J gene lost 4 bases, with 7 bases spanning the gap. The germline CDR1 and CDR2 sequences are WSHSY and SAAADI. CDR3 bases: TGCGCCAGCAGTGTTGGGTTCACTGAAGCTTTCTTT. It specifies CASSVGFTEAFF.

The CDR3 reads CASSLAALNRDIEAFF. CDR3 DNA: TGCGCCAGCAGCTTGGCGGCGCTAAACCGGGACATTGAAGCTTTCTTT. The chain joins TRBV5-1 to TRBJ1-1, with a tentative D call TRBD1 (6 bases). The germline gives CDR1 SGHRS, CDR2 YFSETQ. The CDR3 is 16 residues long. Between the trimmed V and J ends, which lost 0 bases and 7 bases, there was a span of 19 bases.

J is TRBJ1-1 and V is TRBV7-6; D unresolved. Germline lookup yields CDR1 SGHVS and CDR2 FNYEAQ. This CDR3 has 11 residues. V was trimmed by 1 base and J by 5 bases, leaving 2 bases between them. CDR3 residues: CASSLGTEAFF. CDR3 sequence (DNA): TGTGCCAGCAGCTTAGGGACTGAAGCTTTCTTT.

CDR3 amino acids: CASSQRGGALNTQYF. The CDR3 bases are TGCGCCAGCAGCCAACGGGGAGGGGCCCTAAATACGCAGTATTTT. V and J are TRBV4-1 and TRBJ2-3; 7 bases are a match to TRBD2. Per germline, CDR1 MGHRA and CDR2 YSYEKL. The V gene end was trimmed by 2 bases and the J gene end by 7 bases; junction bases not matched to a gene: 9. The CDR3 covers 15 residues.

The chain carries TRBV6-1 and TRBJ1-2; D might be TRBD1 (5 bases). V dropped 7 bases and J dropped 8 bases, with 11 bases sitting between them. This CDR3 is built from 11 residues. Per germline, CDR1 MNHNS and CDR2 SASEGT. The CDR3 spells CASMVGVGYTF. In DNA, the CDR3 is TGTGCCAGCATGGTAGGGGTCGGCTACACCTTC.

The chain employs TRBV6-6 and TRBJ1-1; 8 nucleotides line up with TRBD1. Losses at the gene ends were 4 bases for V and 4 bases for J; bases not matched to a gene: 2. The CDR3 is made up of 13 amino acids. Per the germline V gene, CDR1 is MNHNY and CDR2 is SVGAGI (reference sequence). This CDR3 is CASSLTGGTEAFF. CDR3 nucleotides: TGTGCCAGCAGTTTAACAGGGGGCACTGAAGCTTTCTTT.